These 9 T cell receptor beta chains came from one sample sequenced in a study of STAT5B mutations in CD4+ large granular lymphocyte leukemia. Clones were sequenced by immunoSEQ multiplex PCR, and TCRdb holds only the in-frame ones, with some missing. The sample holds around 33,000 clones, roughly 71% seen once. What was sequenced was CD4+ T cells from blood buffy coats. These receptors were collected from a human donor in good health.

This sequence joins TRBV5-4 and TRBJ2-1, with D tentatively TRBD1 (6 bases). This CDR3 has 13 residues. Germline CDR1 SGHNT, CDR2 YYREEE (reference sequence). V was clipped by 4 bases and J by 5 bases, with 10 bases between them. CDR3 DNA sequence: TGTGCCAGCAGCCTCAGGGGAAACAATGAGCAGTTCTTC. Protein: CASSLRGNNEQFF. The full variable domain, rest sourced from reference TRBV5-4 and TRBJ2-1, is ETGVTQSPTHLIKTRGQQVTLRCSSQSGHNTVSWYQQALGQGPQFIFQYYREEENGRGNFPPRFSGLQFPNYSSELNVNALELDDSALYLCASSLRGNNEQFFGPGTRLTVL.

The rearrangement joins TRBV7-8 to TRBJ1-5; possible D gene TRBD1, 5 bases. V was clipped by 2 bases and J by 2 bases, with 13 bases between them. The CDR3 runs to 16 residues. CDR1 is SGHVS and CDR2 is FQNEAQ in the germline V gene. In DNA form, the CDR3 reads TGTGCCAGCAGCTTAAGGACACCCGGGGGCAATCAGCCCCAGCATTTT. It specifies CASSLRTPGGNQPQHF.

V and J are TRBV15 and TRBJ2-7; D is unclear. V was trimmed by 0 bases and J by 4 bases, leaving 4 bases between them. In germline, CDR1 is LNHNV, CDR2 YYDKDF (reference sequence). The CDR3 runs 12 residues. The CDR3 DNA reads as TGTGCCACCAGCAGAGATCGGTACGAGCAGTACTTC. Translation: CATSRDRYEQYF.

In nucleotides, the CDR3 is TGTGCCAGCACTCACCAACAGGGAGGGAGTGAAAAACTGTTTTTT. Protein product: CASTHQQGGSEKLFF. The chain carries TRBV28 and TRBJ1-4; possible D gene TRBD1, 6 bases. The CDR3 extends over 15 amino acids. Germline CDR1 MDHEN, CDR2 SYDVKM. Trimming stripped 7 bases from V and 7 bases from J, with 19 bases between.

A remark on this clone: Other DNA sequences from this sample encode an identical CDR3 as well. The chain carries TRBV12-5 and TRBJ2-7; D not certain. The CDR3 contains 12 residues. Trimming removed 2 bases from V and 3 bases from J, with 5 bases in between. CDR1 and CDR2 from the germline V gene are LGHNT and FRNRAP. In DNA, the CDR3 is TGTGCTAGTGGTTTGATAGGCTACGAGCAGTACTTC. It yields the protein CASGLIGYEQYF.

CDR3 loop: CASRDRGRFNTGELFF. The CDR3 nucleotides read TGTGCCTCCCGGGACAGGGGGCGCTTCAACACCGGGGAGCTGTTTTTT. The rearrangement joins TRBV30 to TRBJ2-2; 12 nucleotides match TRBD1. CDR1 is GTSNPN and CDR2 is SVGIG in the germline V gene (reference sequence). The CDR3 is 16 amino acids. After removal of 7 bases from V and 2 bases from J, the junction contained 8 bases not matched to a gene.

This clone was observed a single time. The rearrangement links TRBV5-1 to TRBJ1-2, with D tentatively TRBD1 (6 bases). The CDR3 has 15 residues. V shed 0 bases and J shed 7 bases, with 16 bases lying between them. CDR1 is SGHRS, CDR2 YFSETQ, per germline. The CDR3 spells CASSLVPAGAGGYTF. CDR3 nucleotides: TGCGCCAGCAGCTTGGTACCGGCGGGGGCAGGTGGCTACACCTTC.

The chain links TRBV6-5 to TRBJ1-5; D unresolved. The V end was cut by 5 bases, the J end by 0 bases, with 11 bases between. Germline CDR1 is MNHEY and CDR2 is SVGAGI. The CDR3 length is 15 residues. CDR3 bases: TGTGCCAGCAGTCTGGGTCTTTATAGCAATCAGCCCCAGCATTTT. The encoded protein is CASSLGLYSNQPQHF.

A single count supports this clone. The chain couples TRBV5-1 to TRBJ2-1, with 13 bases aligning to TRBD2. Germline CDR1 and CDR2: SGHRS and YFSETQ. The CDR3 has 17 residues. V was pared by 1 base and J by 5 bases, with 6 bases of the junction left unmatched. CDR3 protein: CASSLTTTSGGDNEQFF. In DNA form, the CDR3 reads TGCGCCAGCAGCTTGACCACTACTAGCGGGGGGGACAATGAGCAGTTCTTC.